This T cell receptor (beta chain) emerged from a study of long-term antiretroviral therapy in people with HIV. Version v3.0 of the immunoSEQ assay was performed at survey level. The assay was immunoSEQ multiplex PCR, and TCRdb's table has in-frame clones only and misses some. The sample records around 13,000 clones, 80% being singletons. Overall study findings and caveats: Samples were collected from the mid-2000s to the late 2010s under possibly less effective ART regimens. Clones that had undergone expansion before ART prevailed in the repertoire throughout all time points.

Concerning this clone itself: Its target is not known. A read error may account for a junction end that differs from germline.

Sequencing used unsorted PBMCs, obtained 3.2 years before starting antiretroviral therapy. This clonotype was sampled from a man aged 35-49 years with HIV.

CDR3 residues: CASSVAARDRGLGAFF. The CDR3 bases are TGTGCCAGCAGCGTAGCGGCCCGGGACAGGGGGCTGGGAGCTTTCTTT. The rearrangement uses TRBV7-6 and TRBJ1-1; 12 bases agree with TRBD1. This CDR3 has 16 residues. CDR1 is SGHVS and CDR2 is FNYEAQ in the germline V gene.